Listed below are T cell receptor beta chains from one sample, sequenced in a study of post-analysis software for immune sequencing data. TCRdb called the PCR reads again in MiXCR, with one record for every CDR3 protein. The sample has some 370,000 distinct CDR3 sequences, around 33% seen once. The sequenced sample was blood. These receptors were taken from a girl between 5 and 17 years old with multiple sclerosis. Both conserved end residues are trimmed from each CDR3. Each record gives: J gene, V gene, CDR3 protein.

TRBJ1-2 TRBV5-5 ASSLETGNSNYGYT
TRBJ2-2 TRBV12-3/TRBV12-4 ASRQTGGVTGERF
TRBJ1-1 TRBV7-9 ASSLSQPSEAF
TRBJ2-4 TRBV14 VSSQETTKNIQY
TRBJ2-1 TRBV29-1 SERLADYNEQF
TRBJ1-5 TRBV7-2 ASSLGGSINQPQH
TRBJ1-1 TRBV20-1 SARTGTGFYTEAF
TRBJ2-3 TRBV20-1 SAVLSISTDTQY
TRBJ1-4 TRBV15 ATSSPRGYDEKLF
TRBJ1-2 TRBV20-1 SAPGHNYGYT
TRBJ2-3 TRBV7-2 ASSYGQGSRTDTQY
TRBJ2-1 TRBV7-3 ASSLQGRQANNEQF
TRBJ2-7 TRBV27 ASRSTLYEQY
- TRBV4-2 ASSQGASGGLGTQY
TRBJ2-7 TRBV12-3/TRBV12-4 ASSLLQTYEQY
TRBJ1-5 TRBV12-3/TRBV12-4 ASSPTTGRGQPQH
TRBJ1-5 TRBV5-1 ASSPSGTANQPRH
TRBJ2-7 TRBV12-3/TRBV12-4 ASSPGGRGLTYEQY
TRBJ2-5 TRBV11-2 ASSPFRGDQQETQY
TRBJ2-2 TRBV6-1 ASRLDSNTGELF
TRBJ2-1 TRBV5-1 ASSLPGLAGGSSYNEQF
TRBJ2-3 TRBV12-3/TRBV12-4 ASSLGLAVRVDTQY
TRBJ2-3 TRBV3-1 ASSQDPGQATDTQY
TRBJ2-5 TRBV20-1 SARDRDGTRTQY
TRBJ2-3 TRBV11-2 ASSPTVGTDTQY
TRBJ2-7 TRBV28 ASSGVQGTYEQY
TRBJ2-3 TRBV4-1 ASSTLQGDTQY
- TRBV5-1 ASSDRDRGYEQY
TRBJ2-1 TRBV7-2 ASSLTGISYNEQF
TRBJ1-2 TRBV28 ASSASPGYGYT
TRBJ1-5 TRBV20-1 SASRGGSQPQH
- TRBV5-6 ASRSSGQSYEQY
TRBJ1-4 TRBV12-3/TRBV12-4 ASSYSKGVRANEKLF
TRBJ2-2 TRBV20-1 SASGLAGTGELF
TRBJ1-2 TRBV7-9 ASSFGAAYSYGYT
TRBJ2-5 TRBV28 ASSLGAGGPQETQY
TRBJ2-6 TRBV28 ASSLYRAGANVLT
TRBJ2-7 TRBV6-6 ASSRQGTHEQY
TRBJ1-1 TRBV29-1 SARAGDGFQTRHGVLNTEAF
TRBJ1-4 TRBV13 ASSEGEDEKLF
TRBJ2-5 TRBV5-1 ASSWSSGGTNEQY
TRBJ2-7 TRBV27 ASGTGYTYEQY
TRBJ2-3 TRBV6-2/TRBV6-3 ASSYDRDTSTDTQY
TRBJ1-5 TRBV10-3 AISESYETEDIGGRYSNQPQH
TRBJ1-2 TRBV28 ASSLSQPNYGYT
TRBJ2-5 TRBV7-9 ASGGFQETQY
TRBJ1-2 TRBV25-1 ASSEYNGGYGYT
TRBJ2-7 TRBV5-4 ASSLWGSGDGDEQY
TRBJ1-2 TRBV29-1 SVVVAGGSGYT
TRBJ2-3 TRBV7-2 ASSPPWGRTDTQY
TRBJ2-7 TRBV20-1 SAPPAKGVLYEQY
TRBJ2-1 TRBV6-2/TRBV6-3 ASSYLGNGNEQF
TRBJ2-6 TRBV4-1 ASSQEETGGSGANVLT
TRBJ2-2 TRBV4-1 ASSQGSWGFGELF
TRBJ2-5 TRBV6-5 ASSSYRGGTQY
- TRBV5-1 ASSLALQGVYEQY
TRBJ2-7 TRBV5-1 ASSWDSSYEQY